This paragraph covers one TCR beta chain sequence. Its antigen specificity is not known. No base qualities exist here, and no much larger clone lies one base off it. These data are taken from a study of early T cells in non-severe SARS-CoV-2 infection (dated by TCRdb to the early 2020s). At the level of the whole study: Because TCR sequencing relied on bulk RNA taken from unsorted whole blood, pairing of alpha and beta chains was not possible. What the work shows at the level of the full study, not this receptor alone: VDJdb matching was skewed toward anti-spike CD8 responses and likely underestimated virus-specific expansions by missing private and CD4 specificities.

The study was a case-control design nested within a healthcare worker cohort in London, UK, with weekly nasopharyngeal swab PCR tests and blood sampling. Healthcare workers were enrolled in the week of the UK lockdown, from 23 to 31 March 2020, and were followed every week for up to roughly 16 weeks. The library was prepared using 5' RACE. The listed sequencing device is NextSeq 500. The TCR library protocol attached unique molecular identifiers to individual cDNA molecules to correct for sequencing error and PCR bias. Both TCR alpha and beta chains were sequenced, and tight co-correlation was observed between alpha and beta sequence abundances in each sample. From the authors' description of their analysis: Decombinator V4 was used to perform V gene, J gene and CDR3 annotation of TCR sequences. TCRs were defined as expanded if a significant change between any two time points was detected under a Poisson model with p below 0.0001. Abundances of TCRs were expressed as counts per million after normalisation to the total number of TCRs sequenced in each sample. TRAV1-2 paired with TRAJ12, TRAJ20 or TRAJ33 defined MAIT TCRs, while TRAV10 paired with TRAJ18 defined iNKT TCRs. VDJdb, accessed 1 November 2021, was searched for CMV, EBV and SARS-CoV-2 annotated TCRs, with TCRs annotated for multiple antigens excluded. TCRdb reprocessed the public reads (quality trimming at Q25 with fastp, clone calling with MiXCR) and kept in-frame beta chains. Here each entry gathers all rows of one CDR3 protein and keeps the most common genes and DNA. The authors' filters were not applied to this entry. Counted in this sample were 50,000 or so distinct CDR3 sequences; around 14% of them appeared once. About 10% of the sample lies in the top ten.

The CDR3 covers 14 residues, taking in both the cysteine and the phenylalanine. Only the CDR3 DNA is retained, 42 bases long and in frame from the first base. V is cut back by 1 base and J by 10 bases, with 3 bases in the junction unmatched. Looking up the germline V gene (reference sequence) yields CDR1 LNHNV and CDR2 YYDKDF. The sample consisted of whole blood. The rearranged chain carries TRBV15 and TRBJ1-6; 8 of the junction bases match TRBD1. This receptor was taken from an adult who was a healthcare worker with PCR-confirmed SARS-CoV-2 infection or an uninfected control (not recorded which). The encoded CDR3 is CATSRASGGSPLHF. In nucleotides, the sequence is TGTGCCACCAGCAGAGCCTCAGGGGGCTCACCCCTCCACTTT.